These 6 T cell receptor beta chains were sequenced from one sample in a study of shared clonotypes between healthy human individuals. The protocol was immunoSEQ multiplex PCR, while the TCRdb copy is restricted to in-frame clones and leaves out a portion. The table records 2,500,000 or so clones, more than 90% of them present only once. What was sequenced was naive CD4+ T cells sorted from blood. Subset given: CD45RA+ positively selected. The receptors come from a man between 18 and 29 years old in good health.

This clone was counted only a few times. The CDR3 protein is CASSVTANTGELFF. CDR3 DNA: TGTGCCAGCAGTGTTACAGCTAACACCGGGGAGCTGTTTTTT. This rearrangement joins TRBV2 to TRBJ2-2; no reliable D call. This CDR3 contains 14 residues. V was trimmed by 4 bases and J by 2 bases, leaving 8 bases between them. Germline values: CDR1 SNHLY, CDR2 FYNNEI.

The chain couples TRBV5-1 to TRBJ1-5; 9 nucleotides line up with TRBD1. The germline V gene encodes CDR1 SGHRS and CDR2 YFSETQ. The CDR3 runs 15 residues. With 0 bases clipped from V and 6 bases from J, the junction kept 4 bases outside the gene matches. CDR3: CASSLGQGGTQPQHF. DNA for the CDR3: TGCGCCAGCAGCTTGGGACAGGGGGGTACTCAGCCCCAGCATTTT.

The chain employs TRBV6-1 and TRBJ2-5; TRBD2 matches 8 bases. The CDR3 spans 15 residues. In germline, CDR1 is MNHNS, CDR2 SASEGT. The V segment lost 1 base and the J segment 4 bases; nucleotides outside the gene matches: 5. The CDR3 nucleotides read TGTGCCAGCAGTGAAGACGGGGGGGGGAGAGAGACCCAGTACTTC. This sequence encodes CASSEDGGGRETQYF.

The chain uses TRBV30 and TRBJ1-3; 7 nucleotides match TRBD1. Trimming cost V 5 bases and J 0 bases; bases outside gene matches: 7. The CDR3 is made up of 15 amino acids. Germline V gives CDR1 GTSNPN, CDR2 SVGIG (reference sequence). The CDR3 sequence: CAWSGQLLSGNTIYF. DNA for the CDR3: TGTGCCTGGTCGGGACAGCTCCTCTCTGGAAACACCATATATTTT.

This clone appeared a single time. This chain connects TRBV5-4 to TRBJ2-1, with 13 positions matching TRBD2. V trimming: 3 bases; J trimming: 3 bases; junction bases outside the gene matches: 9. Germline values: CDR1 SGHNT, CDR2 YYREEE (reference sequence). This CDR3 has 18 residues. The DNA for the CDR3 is TGTGCCAGCAGCTCAACAACTAGCGGGGGGGCTAACTACAATGAGCAGTTCTTC. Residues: CASSSTTSGGANYNEQFF.

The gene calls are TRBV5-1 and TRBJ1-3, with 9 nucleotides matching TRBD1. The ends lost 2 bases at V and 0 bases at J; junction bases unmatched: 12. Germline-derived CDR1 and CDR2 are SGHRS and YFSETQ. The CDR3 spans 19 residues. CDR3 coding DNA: TGCGCCAGCAGCTTCGGGACAGGGACATCCCTCAGCTCTGGAAACACCATATATTTT. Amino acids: CASSFGTGTSLSSGNTIYF.